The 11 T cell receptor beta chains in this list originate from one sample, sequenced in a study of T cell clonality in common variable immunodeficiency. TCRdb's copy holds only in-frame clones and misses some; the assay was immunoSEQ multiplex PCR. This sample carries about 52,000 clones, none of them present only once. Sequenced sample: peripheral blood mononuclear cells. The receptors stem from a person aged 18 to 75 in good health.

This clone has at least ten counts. The CDR3 reads CASQDRANTGELFF. The CDR3 bases that were read are TGTGCCAGCCAGGACAGGGCGAACACCGGGGAG. This chain connects TRBV7-3 to TRBJ2-2, with TRBD1 identical over 8 bases. The CDR3 goes on 3 residues after the read ends, and that part is filled in from the germline J gene. Trimming removed 8 bases from V and 0 bases from J; junction bases left unmatched: 2. CDR1 and CDR2 (germline): SGHTA, FQGTGA. This CDR3 has 14 amino acids. The full variable domain, its missing parts supplied by reference TRBV7-3 and TRBJ2-2, is GAGVSQTPSNKVTEKGKYVELRCDPISGHTALYWYRQSLGQGPEFLIYFQGTGAADDSGLPNDRFFAVRPEGSVSTLKIQRTERGDSAVYLCASQDRANTGELFFGEGSRLTVL.

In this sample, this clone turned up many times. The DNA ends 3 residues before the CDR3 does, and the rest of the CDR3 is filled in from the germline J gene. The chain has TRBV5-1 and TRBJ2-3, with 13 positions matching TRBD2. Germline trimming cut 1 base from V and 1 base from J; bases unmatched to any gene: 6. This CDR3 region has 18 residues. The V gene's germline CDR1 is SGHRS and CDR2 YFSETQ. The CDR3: CASSLRPGLAGGTDTQYF. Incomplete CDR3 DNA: TGCGCCAGCAGCTTGCGACCCGGACTAGCGGGGGGCACAGATACG.

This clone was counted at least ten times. The chain's CDR3 is CASTSLNTGELFF. CDR3 DNA, as far as it was read: TGCGCCAGCACCTCTTTGAACACCGGGGAG. The chain employs TRBV5-1 and TRBJ2-2; no firm D call. The CDR3 end lies 3 residues beyond the end of the read and is filled in from the germline J gene. Germline V lookup: CDR1 SGHRS, CDR2 YFSETQ. This CDR3 spans 13 amino acids. V lost 6 bases and J 1 base, leaving 7 bases between the germline ends.

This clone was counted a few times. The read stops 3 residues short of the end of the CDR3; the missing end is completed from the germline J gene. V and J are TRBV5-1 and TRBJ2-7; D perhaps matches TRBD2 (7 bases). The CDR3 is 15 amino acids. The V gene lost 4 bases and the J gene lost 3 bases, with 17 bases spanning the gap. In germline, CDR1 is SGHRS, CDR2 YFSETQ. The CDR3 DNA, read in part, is TGCGCCAGCAGCCGGATGGCGGGGGCGGGCTACGAG. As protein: CASSRMAGAGYE. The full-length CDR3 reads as CASSRMAGAGYEQYF.

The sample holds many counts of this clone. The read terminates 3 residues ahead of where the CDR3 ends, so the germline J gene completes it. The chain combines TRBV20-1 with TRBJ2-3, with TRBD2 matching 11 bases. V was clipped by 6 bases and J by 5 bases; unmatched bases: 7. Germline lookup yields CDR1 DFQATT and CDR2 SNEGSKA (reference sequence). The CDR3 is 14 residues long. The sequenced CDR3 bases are TGCAGTGCCAATCTAGCGGGAGGAGGAGATACG. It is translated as CSANLAGGGDT. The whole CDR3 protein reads CSANLAGGGDTQYF.

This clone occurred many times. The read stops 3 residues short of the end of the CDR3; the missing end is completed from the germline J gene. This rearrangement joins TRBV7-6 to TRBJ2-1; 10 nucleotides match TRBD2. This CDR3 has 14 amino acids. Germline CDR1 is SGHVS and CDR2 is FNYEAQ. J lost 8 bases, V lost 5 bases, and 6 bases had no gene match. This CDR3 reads CASSLGTSAHEQFF. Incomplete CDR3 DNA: TGTGCCAGCAGCCTAGGGACTAGCGCCCATGAG. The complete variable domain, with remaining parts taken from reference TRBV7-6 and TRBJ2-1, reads GAGVSQSPRYKVTKRGQDVALRCDPISGHVSLYWYRQALGQGPEFLTYFNYEAQQDKSGLPNDRFSAERPEGSISTLTIQRTEQRDSAMYRCASSLGTSAHEQFFGPGTRLTVL.

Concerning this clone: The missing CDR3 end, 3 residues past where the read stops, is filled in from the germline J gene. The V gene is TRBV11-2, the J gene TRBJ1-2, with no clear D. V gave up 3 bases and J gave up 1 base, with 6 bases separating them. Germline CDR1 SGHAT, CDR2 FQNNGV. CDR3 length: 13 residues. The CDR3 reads CASSFDFNYGYTF. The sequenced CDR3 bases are TGTGCCAGCAGCTTCGACTTTAACTATGGC.

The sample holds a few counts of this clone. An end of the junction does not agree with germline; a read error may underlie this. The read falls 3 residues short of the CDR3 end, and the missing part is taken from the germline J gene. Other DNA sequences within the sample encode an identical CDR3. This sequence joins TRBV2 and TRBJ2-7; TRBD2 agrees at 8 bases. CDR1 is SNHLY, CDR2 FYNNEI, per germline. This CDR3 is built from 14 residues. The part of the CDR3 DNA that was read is TGTGCTAGCAAAGGAGCGGGAGATGTCTACGAG. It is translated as CASKGAGDVYE. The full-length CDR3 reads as CASKGAGDVYEQYF.

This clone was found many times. The CDR3 loop reads CASTRTGYGTDTQYF. Incomplete CDR3 DNA: TGTGCCAGCACCCGGACAGGCTATGGCACAGATACG. V and J are TRBV6-2 or TRBV6-3 and TRBJ2-3; 7 nucleotides agree with TRBD1. Read sequence stops 3 residues before the CDR3 end, and the germline J gene provides the missing end. The germline gives CDR1 MNHEY, CDR2 SVGEGT. The CDR3 totals 15 residues. Trimming took 7 bases from V and 1 from J; bases not matched to a gene: 8.

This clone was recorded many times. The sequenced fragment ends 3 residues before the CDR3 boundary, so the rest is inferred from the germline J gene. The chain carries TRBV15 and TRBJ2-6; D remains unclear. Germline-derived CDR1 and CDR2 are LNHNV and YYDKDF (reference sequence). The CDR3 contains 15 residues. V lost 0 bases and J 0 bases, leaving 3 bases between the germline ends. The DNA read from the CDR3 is TGTGCCACCAGCAGAGACCGCTCTGGGGCCAACGTC. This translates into CATSRDRSGANV. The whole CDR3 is CATSRDRSGANVLTF.

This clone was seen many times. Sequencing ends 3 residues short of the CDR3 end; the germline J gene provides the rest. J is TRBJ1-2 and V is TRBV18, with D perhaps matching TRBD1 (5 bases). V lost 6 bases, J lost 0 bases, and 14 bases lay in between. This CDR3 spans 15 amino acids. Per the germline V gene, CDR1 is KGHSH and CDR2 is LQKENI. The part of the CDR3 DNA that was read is TGTGCCAGCTCCAATAGGGGCGACACTAACTATGGC. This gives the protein CASSNRGDTNYG. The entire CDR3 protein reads CASSNRGDTNYGYTF.